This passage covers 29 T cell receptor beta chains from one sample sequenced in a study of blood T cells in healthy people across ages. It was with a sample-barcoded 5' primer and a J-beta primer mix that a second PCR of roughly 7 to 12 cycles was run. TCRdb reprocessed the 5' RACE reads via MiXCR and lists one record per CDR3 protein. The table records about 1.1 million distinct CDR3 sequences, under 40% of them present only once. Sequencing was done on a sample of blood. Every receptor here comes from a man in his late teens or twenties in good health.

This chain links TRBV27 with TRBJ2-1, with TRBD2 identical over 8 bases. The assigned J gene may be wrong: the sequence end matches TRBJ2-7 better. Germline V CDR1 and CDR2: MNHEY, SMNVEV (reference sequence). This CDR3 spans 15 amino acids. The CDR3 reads CASSFRGGASNEQYF. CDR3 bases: TGTGCCAGCAGTTTCCGGGGGGGGGCGTCCAATGAGCAGTACTTC.

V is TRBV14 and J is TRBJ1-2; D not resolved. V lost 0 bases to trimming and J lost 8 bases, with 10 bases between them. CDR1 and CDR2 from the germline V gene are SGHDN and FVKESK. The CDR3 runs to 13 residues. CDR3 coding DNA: TGTGCCAGCAGCCAAGATTGGGGTGGCGGCTACACCTTC. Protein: CASSQDWGGGYTF.

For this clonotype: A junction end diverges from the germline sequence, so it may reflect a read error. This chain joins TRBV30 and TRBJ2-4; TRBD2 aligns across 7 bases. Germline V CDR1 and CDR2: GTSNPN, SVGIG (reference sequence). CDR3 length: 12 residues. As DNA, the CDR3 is TGTGCCGGGAGGGATAGCAGGAACATTCAGTACTTC. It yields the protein CAGRDSRNIQYF.

In DNA, the CDR3 is TGTGCCAGCACCTCGACAGGAATAACCGCCGGGGAGCTGTTTTTT. Translated, it gives CASTSTGITAGELFF. The chain recombines TRBV12-3 or TRBV12-4 with TRBJ2-2; tentative D call: TRBD1 (6 bases). V shed 7 bases and J shed 6 bases, with 18 bases lying between them. The CDR3 is 15 residues long.

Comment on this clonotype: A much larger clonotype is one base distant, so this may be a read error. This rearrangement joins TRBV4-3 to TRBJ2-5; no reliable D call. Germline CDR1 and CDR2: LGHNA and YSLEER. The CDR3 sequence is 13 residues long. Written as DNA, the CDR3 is TGCGCCGGCAGCCAAGTTTTAGGGGAGACCCAGTACTTC. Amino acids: CAGSQVLGETQYF.

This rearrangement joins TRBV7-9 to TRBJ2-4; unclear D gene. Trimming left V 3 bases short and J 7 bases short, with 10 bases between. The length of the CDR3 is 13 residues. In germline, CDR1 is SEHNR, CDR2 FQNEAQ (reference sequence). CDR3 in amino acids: CASSFGAENIQYF. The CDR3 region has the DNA TGTGCCAGCAGCTTTGGTGCAGAGAACATTCAGTACTTC.

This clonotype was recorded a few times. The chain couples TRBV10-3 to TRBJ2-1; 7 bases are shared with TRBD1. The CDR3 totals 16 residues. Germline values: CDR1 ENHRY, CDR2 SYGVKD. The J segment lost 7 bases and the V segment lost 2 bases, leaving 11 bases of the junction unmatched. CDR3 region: CAISEQDRLVVNEQFF. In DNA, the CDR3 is TGTGCCATCAGTGAGCAGGACAGGTTGGTGGTTAATGAGCAGTTCTTC.

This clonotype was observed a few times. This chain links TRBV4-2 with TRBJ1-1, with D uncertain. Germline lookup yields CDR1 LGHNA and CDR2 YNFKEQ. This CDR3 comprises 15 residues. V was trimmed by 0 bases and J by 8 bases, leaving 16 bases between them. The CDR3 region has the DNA TGTGCCAGCAGCCAAGATTATGGGAGGGAACAGGAAGCTTTCTTT. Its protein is CASSQDYGREQEAFF.

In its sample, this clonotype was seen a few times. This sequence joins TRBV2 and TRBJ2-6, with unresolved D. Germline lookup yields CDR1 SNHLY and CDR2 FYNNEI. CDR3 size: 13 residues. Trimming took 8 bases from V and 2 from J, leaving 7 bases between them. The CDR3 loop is CASWLTGANVLTF. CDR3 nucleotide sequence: TGTGCCAGCTGGTTAACTGGGGCCAACGTCCTGACTTTC.

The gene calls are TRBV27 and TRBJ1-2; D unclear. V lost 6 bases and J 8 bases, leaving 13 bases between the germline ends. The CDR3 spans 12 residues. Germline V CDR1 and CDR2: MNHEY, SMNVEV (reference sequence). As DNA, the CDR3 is TGTGCCAGCAGGCGCCTGTCAGGCGGCTACACCTTC. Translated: CASRRLSGGYTF.

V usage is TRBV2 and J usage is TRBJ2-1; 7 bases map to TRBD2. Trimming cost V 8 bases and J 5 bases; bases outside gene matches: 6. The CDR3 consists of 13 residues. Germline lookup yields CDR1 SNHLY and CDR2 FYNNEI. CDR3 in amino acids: CASATGGNNEQFF. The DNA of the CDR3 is TGTGCCAGCGCGACGGGGGGTAACAATGAGCAGTTCTTC. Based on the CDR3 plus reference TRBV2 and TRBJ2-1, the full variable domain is EPEVTQTPSHQVTQMGQEVILRCVPISNHLYFYWYRQILGQKVEFLVSFYNNEISEKSEIFDDQFSVERPDGSNFTLKIRSTKLEDSAMYFCASATGGNNEQFFGPGTRLTVL.

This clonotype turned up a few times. CDR3 region: CASLSPTSVLTDTQYF. The CDR3 DNA reads as TGTGCCAGCCTCTCCCCCACTAGCGTGCTCACAGATACGCAGTATTTT. The chain recombines TRBV7-2 with TRBJ2-3; TRBD2 agrees at 7 bases. This CDR3 comprises 16 residues. Trimming at V came to 8 bases and at J to 2 bases, leaving 13 bases not matched to a gene. In germline, CDR1 is SGHTA, CDR2 FQGNSA. The full variable domain, its missing parts supplied by reference TRBV7-2 and TRBJ2-3, is GAGVSQSPSNKVTEKGKDVELRCDPISGHTALYWYRQSLGQGLEFLIYFQGNSAPDKSGLPSDRFSAERTGGSVSTLTIQRTQQEDSAVYLCASLSPTSVLTDTQYFGPGTRLTVL.

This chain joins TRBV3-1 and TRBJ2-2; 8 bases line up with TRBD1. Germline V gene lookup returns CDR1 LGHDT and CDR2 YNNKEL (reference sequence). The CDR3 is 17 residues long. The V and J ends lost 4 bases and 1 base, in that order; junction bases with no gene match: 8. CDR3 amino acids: CASSPAPGQENTGELFF. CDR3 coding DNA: TGTGCCAGCAGCCCCGCCCCGGGACAGGAGAACACCGGGGAGCTGTTTTTT.

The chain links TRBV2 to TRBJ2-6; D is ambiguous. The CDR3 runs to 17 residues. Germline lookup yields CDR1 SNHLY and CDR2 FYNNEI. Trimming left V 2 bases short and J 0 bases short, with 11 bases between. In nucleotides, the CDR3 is TGTGCCAGCAGTGAAAAGACGACCGGCTCTGGGGCCAACGTCCTGACTTTC. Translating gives CASSEKTTGSGANVLTF.

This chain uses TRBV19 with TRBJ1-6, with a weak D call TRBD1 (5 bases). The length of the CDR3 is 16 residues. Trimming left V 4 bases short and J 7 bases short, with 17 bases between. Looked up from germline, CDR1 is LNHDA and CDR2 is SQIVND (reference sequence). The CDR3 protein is CASSTLHRPANSPLHF. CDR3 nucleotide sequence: TGTGCCAGTAGTACTCTCCACAGGCCAGCCAATTCACCCCTCCACTTT.

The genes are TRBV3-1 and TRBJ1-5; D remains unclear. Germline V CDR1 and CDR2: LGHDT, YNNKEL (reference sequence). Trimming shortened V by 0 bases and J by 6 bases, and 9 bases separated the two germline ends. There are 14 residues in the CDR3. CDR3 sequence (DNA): TGTGCCAGCAGCCAAGACTCCCAAAGTCAGCCCCAGCATTTT. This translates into CASSQDSQSQPQHF.

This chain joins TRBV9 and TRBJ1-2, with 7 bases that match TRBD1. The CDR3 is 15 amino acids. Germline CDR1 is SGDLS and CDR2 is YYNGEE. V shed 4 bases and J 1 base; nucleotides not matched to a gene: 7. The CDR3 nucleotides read TGTGCCAGCAGCCCCCGGGACAGCTTTAACTATGGCTACACCTTC. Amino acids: CASSPRDSFNYGYTF.

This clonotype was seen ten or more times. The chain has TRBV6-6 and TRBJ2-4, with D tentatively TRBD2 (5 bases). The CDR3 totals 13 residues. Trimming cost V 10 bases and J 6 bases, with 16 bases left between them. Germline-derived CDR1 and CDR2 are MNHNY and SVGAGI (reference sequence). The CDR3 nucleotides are TGTGCCACAACGAGGGCAGACGGAAACATTCAGTACTTC. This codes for CATTRADGNIQYF.

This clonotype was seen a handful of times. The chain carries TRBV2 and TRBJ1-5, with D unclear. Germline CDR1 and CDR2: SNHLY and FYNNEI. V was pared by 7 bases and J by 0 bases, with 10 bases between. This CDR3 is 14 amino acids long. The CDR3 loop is CASNAGNSNQPQHF. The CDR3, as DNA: TGTGCCAGCAATGCCGGGAATAGCAATCAGCCCCAGCATTTT.

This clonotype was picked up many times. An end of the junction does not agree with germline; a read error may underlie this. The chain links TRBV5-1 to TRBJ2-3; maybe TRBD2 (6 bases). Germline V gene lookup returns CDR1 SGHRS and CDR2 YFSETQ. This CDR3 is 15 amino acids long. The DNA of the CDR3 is TGTGCCAGCAGTTTTTCAGGGACTAGCACAGATACGCAGTATTTT. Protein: CASSFSGTSTDTQYF.

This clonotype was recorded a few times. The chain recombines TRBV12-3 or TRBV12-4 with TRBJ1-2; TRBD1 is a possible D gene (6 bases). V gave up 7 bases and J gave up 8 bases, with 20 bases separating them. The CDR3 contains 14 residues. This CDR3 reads CASTLDTGLGGYTF. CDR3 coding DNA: TGTGCCAGCACTTTGGACACAGGGTTGGGCGGCTACACCTTC.

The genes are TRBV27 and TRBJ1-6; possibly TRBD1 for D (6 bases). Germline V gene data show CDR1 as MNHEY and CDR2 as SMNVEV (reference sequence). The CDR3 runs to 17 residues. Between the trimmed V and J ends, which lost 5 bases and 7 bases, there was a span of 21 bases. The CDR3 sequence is CASSPQDSVLPNSPLHF. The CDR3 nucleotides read TGTGCCAGCAGTCCCCAGGACAGCGTTCTCCCAAATTCACCCCTCCACTTT.

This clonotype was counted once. The DNA for the CDR3 is TGTGCCAGCAGCCCCGCCGGGACAGGGAACACTGAAGCTTTCTTT. Protein product: CASSPAGTGNTEAFF. The gene calls are TRBV5-4 and TRBJ1-1, with 8 nucleotides matching TRBD1. This CDR3 region has 15 residues. CDR1 and CDR2 (germline): SGHNT, YYREEE (reference sequence). V was pared by 4 bases and J by 1 base, with 6 bases of the junction left unmatched.

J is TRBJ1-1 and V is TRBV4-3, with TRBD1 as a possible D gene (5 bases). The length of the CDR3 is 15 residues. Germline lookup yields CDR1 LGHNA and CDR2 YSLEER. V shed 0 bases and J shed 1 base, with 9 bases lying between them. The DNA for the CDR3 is TGCGCCAGCAGCCAAGATGCGCAGGGGAACACTGAAGCTTTCTTT. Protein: CASSQDAQGNTEAFF.

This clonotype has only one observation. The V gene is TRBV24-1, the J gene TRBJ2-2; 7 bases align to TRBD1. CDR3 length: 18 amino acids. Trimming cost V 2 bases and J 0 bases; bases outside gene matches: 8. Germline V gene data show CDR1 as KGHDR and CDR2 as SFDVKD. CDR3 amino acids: CATSDSGTADTNTGELFF. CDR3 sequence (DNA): TGTGCCACCAGTGATTCCGGGACAGCGGATACGAACACCGGGGAGCTGTTTTTT.

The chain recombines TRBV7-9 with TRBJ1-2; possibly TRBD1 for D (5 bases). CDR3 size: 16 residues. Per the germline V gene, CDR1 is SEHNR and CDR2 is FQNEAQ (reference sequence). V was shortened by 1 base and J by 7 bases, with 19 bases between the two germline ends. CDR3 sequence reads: CASSLGVARGGSGYTF. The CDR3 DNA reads TGTGCCAGCAGCTTAGGAGTTGCGCGGGGCGGATCTGGCTACACCTTC.

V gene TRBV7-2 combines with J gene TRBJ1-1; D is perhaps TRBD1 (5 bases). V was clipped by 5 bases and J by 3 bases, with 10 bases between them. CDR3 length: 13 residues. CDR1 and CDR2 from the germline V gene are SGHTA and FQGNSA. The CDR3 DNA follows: TGTGCCAGCAGCGCCTCCAGGGACACTGAAGCTTTCTTT. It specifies CASSASRDTEAFF.

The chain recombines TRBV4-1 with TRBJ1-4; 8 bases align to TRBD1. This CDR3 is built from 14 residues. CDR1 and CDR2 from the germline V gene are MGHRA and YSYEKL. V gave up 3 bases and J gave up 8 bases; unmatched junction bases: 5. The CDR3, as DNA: TGCGCCAGCAGCCAGGACAGGGCGAGGGAAAAACTGTTTTTT. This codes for CASSQDRAREKLFF.

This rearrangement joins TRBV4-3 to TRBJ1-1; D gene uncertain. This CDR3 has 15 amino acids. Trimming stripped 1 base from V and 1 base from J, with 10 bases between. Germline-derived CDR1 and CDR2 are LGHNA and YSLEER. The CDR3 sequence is CASSQVDGTNTEAFF. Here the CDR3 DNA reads TGCGCCAGCAGCCAAGTAGACGGTACGAACACTGAAGCTTTCTTT.